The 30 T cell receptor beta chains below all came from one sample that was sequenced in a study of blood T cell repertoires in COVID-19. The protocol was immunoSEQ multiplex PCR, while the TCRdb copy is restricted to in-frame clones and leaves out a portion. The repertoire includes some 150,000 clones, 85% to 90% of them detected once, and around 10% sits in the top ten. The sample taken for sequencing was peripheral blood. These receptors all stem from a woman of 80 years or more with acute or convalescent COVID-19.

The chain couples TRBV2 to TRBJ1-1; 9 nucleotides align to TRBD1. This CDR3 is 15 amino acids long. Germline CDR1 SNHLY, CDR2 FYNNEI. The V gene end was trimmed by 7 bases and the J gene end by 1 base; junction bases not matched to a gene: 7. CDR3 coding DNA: TGTGCCAGCACCCCCCACAGGGGGCGGAACACTGAAGCTTTCTTT. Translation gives CASTPHRGRNTEAFF.

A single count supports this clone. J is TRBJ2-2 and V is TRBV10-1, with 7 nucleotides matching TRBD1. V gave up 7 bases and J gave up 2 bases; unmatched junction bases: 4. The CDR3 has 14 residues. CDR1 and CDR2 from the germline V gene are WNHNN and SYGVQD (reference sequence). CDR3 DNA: TGCGCCAGCAAGAGGGACAGCAACACCGGGGAGCTGTTTTTT. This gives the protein CASKRDSNTGELFF.

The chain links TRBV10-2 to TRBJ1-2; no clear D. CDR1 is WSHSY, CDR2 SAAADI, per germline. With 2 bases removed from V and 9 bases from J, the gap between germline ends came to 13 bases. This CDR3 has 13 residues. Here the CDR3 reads CASSEPYGGSYTF. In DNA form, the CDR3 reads TGCGCCAGCAGTGAGCCCTACGGCGGGAGCTACACCTTC.

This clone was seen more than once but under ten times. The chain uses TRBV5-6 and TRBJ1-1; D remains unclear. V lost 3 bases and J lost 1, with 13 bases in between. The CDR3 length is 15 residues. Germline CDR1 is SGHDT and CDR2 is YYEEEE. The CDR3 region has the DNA TGTGCCAGCAGCTCCCTTTCTGGCACGAACACTGAAGCTTTCTTT. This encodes CASSSLSGTNTEAFF.

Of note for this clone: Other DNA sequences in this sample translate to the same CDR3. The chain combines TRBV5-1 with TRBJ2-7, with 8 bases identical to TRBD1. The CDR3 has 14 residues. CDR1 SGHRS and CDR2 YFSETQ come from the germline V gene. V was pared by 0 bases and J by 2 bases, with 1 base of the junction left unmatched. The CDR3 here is CASSLGTGTYEQYF. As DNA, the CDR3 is TGCGCCAGCAGCTTGGGGACAGGGACCTACGAGCAGTACTTC.

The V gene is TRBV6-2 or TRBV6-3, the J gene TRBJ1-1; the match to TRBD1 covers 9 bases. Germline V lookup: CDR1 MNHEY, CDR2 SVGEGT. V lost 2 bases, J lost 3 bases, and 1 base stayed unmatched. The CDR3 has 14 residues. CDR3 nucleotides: TGTGCCAGCAGTTACGGGACAGGGTACACTGAAGCTTTCTTT. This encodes CASSYGTGYTEAFF.

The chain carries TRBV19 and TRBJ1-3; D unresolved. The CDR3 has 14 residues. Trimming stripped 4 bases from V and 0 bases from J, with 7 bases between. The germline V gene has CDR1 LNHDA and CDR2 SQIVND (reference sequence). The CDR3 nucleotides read TGTGCCAGTAGTACCCTAAACTCTGGAAACACCATATATTTT. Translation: CASSTLNSGNTIYF. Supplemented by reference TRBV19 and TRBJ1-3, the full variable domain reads DGGITQSPKYLFRKEGQNVTLSCEQNLNHDAMYWYRQDPGQGLRLIYYSQIVNDFQKGDIAEGYSVSREKKESFPLTVTSAQKNPTAFYLCASSTLNSGNTIYFGEGSWLTVV.

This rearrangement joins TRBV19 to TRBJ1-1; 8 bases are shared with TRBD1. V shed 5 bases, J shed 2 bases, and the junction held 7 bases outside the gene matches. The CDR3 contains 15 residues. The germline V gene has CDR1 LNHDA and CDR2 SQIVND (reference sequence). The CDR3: CASSASQGGNTEAFF. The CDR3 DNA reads TGTGCCAGTAGTGCTTCACAGGGGGGTAACACTGAAGCTTTCTTT.

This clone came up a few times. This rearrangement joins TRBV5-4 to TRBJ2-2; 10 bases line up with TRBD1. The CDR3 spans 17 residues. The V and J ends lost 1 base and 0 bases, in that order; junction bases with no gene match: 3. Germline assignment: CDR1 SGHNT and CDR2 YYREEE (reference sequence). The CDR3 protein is CASSLTTGGANTGELFF. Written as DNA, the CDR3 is TGTGCCAGCAGCTTGACGACAGGGGGCGCGAACACCGGGGAGCTGTTTTTT. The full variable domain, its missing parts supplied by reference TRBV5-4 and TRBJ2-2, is ETGVTQSPTHLIKTRGQQVTLRCSSQSGHNTVSWYQQALGQGPQFIFQYYREEENGRGNFPPRFSGLQFPNYSSELNVNALELDDSALYLCASSLTTGGANTGELFFGEGSRLTVL.

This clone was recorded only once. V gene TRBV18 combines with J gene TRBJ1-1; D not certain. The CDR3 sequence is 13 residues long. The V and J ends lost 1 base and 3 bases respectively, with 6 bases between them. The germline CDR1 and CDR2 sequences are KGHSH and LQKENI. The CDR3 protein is CASSPRPDTEAFF. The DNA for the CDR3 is TGTGCCAGCTCACCACGTCCAGACACTGAAGCTTTCTTT.

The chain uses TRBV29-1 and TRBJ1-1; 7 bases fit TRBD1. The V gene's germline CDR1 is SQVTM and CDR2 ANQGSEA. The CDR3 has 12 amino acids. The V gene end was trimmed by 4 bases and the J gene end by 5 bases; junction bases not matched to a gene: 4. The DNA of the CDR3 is TGCAGCGTTGTTACCAGGGGGACTGAAGCTTTCTTT. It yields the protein CSVVTRGTEAFF. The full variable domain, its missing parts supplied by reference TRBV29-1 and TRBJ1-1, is SAVISQKPSRDICQRGTSLTIQCQVDSQVTMMFWYRQQPGQSLTLIATANQGSEATYESGFVIDKFPISRPNLTFSTLTVSNMSPEDSSIYLCSVVTRGTEAFFGQGTRLTVV.

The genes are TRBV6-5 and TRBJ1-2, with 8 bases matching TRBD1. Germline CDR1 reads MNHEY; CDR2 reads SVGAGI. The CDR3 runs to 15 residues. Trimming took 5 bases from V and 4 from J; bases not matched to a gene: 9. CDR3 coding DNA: TGTGCCAGCAGTCCCCTGACAGGGGTAAGCTATGGCTACACCTTC. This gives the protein CASSPLTGVSYGYTF.

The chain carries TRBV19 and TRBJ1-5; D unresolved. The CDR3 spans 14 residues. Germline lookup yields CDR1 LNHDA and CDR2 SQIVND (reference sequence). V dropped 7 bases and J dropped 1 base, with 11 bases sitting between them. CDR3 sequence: CASKLAVSNQPQHF. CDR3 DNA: TGTGCCAGTAAATTGGCCGTCAGCAATCAGCCCCAGCATTTT.

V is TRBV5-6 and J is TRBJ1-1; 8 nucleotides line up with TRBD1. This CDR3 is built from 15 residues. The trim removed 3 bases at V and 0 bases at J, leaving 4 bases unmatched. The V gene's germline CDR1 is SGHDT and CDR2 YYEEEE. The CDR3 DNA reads TGTGCCAGCAGCTCGACAGGGGCGTTGAACACTGAAGCTTTCTTT. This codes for CASSSTGALNTEAFF.

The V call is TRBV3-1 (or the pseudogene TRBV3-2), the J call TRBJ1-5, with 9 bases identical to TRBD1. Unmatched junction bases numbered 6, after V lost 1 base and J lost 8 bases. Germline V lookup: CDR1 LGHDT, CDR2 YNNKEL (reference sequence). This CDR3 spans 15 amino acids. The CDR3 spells CASSQGGQGLEPQHF. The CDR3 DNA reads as TGTGCCAGCAGCCAAGGGGGACAGGGTTTGGAGCCCCAGCATTTT.

Here the CDR3 reads CASSQTGVDGYTF. DNA of the CDR3: TGTGCCAGCAGCCAGACAGGGGTGGATGGCTACACCTTC. This rearrangement joins TRBV3-1 (or the pseudogene TRBV3-2) to TRBJ1-2, with 8 bases fitting TRBD1. V was pared by 3 bases and J by 6 bases, with 3 bases of the junction left unmatched. The CDR3 loop spans 13 amino acids. Germline-derived CDR1 and CDR2 are LGHDT and YNNKEL (reference sequence).

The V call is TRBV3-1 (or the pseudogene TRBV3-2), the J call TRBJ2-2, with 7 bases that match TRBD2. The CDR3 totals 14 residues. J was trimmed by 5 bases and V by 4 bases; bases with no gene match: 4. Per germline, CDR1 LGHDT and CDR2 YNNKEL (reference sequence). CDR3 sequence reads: CASSLGGSTGELFF. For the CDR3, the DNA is TGTGCCAGCAGCCTGGGGGGGAGTACCGGGGAGCTGTTTTTT.

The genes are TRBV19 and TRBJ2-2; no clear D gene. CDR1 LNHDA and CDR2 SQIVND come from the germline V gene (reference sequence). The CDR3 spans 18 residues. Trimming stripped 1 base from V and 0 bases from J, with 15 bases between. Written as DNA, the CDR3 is TGTGCCAGTAGTATAGGCCGAACATCTCTTTCGAACACCGGGGAGCTGTTTTTT. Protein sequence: CASSIGRTSLSNTGELFF.

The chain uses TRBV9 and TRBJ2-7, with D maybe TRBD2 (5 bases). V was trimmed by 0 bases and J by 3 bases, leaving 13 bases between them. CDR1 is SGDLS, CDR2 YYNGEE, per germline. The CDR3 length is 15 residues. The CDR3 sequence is CASSVGGRGNYEQYF. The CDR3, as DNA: TGTGCCAGCAGCGTAGGTGGCAGAGGGAACTACGAGCAGTACTTC.

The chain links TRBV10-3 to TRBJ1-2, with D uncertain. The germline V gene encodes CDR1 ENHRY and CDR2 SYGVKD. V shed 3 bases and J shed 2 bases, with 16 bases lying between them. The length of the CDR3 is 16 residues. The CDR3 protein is CAISEPGQDLNYGYTF. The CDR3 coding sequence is TGTGCCATCAGTGAACCCGGGCAGGACTTAAACTATGGCTACACCTTC.

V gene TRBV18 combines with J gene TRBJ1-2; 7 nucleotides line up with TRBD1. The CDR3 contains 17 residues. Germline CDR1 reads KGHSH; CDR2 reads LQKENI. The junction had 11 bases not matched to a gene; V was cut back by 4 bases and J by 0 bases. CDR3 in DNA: TGTGCCAGCTCACGAACAACAGGGGTTGGAACTAACTATGGCTACACCTTC. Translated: CASSRTTGVGTNYGYTF.

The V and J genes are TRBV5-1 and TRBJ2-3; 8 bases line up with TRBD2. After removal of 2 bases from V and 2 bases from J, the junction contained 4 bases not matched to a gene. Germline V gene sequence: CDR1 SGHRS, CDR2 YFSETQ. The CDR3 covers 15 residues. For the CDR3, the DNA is TGCGCCAGCAGCTTTCAAGCGGGGGCCACAGATACGCAGTATTTT. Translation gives CASSFQAGATDTQYF.

The CDR3 DNA sequence: TGCGCCAGCAGCCCGGGACTAGCGGATTACAATGAGCAGTTCTTC. Protein: CASSPGLADYNEQFF. The V call is TRBV5-1, the J call TRBJ2-1, with 11 bases matching TRBD2. The CDR3 is 15 amino acids. V lost 4 bases and J lost 4; bases outside the gene matches: 4. CDR1 and CDR2 from the germline V gene are SGHRS and YFSETQ.

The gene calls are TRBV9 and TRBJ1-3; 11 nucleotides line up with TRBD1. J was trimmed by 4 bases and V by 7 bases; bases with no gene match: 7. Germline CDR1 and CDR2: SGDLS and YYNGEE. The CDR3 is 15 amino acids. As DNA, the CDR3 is TGTGCCAGCGCATCCGGGACAGGGGGGGGAAACACCATATATTTT. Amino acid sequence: CASASGTGGGNTIYF.

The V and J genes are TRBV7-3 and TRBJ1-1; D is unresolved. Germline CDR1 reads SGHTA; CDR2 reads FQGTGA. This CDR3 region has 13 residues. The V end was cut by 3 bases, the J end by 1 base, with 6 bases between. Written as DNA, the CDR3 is TGTGCCAGCAGCTTTCATCAGAACACTGAAGCTTTCTTT. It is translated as CASSFHQNTEAFF.

In DNA form, the CDR3 reads TGTGCCAGCTCACCACCGGGACAGCAATTATACTTC. It specifies CASSPPGQQLYF. The genes are TRBV18 and TRBJ2-5; TRBD1 aligns across 7 bases. J gave up 14 bases and V 0 bases, and 6 bases lay outside the gene matches. The CDR3 is made up of 12 amino acids. In germline, CDR1 is KGHSH, CDR2 LQKENI.

The CDR3 region has the DNA TGTGCCAGCAGCTTAGGCCTGGAACAGGTTGACACCATATATTTT. Translated: CASSLGLEQVDTIYF. This sequence joins TRBV13 and TRBJ1-3; D is possibly TRBD1 (5 bases). There are 15 residues in the CDR3. The germline V gene has CDR1 PRHDT and CDR2 FYEKMQ (reference sequence). Trimming removed 0 bases from V and 8 bases from J, with 14 bases in between.

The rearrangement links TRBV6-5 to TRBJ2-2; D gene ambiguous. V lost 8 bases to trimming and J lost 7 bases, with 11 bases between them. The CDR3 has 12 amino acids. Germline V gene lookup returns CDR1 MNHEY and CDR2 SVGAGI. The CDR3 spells CASARIFGELFF. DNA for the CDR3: TGTGCCAGCGCCAGGATTTTCGGGGAGCTGTTTTTT.

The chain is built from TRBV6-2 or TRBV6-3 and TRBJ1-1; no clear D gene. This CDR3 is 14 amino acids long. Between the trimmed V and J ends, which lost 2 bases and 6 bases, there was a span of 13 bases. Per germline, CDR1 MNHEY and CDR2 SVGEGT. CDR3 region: CASSYERHDPEAFF. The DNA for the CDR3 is TGTGCCAGCAGTTACGAGAGGCATGACCCTGAAGCTTTCTTT.

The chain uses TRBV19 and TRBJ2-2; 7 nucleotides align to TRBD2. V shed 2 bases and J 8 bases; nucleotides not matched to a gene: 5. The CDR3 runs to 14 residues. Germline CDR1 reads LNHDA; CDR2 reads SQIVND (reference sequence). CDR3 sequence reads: CASSIRGGLGELFF. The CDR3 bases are TGTGCCAGTAGTATACGCGGGGGTCTGGGGGAGCTGTTTTTT.